These 28 T cell receptor beta chains originate from one sample sequenced in a study of blood T cell repertoires in COVID-19 (dated by TCRdb to the early 2020s). To prepare the library, the immunoSEQ multiplex PCR assay was applied. TCRdb holds this immuneACCESS table with in-frame rearrangements only. Some clones are missing; in checked studies, unresolved V genes explain under half, and the rest has no known cause. For this sample there are 200,000 to 250,000 clones; around 90% appear just once. The top ten clonotypes cover roughly 0.95% of the sample. Material: PBMCs or T cells enriched from blood (not recorded which). These receptors originate from a man aged 50 or older who had been exposed to COVID-19.

The chain employs TRBV28 and TRBJ1-6, with TRBD1 as a possible D gene (6 bases). V was shortened by 3 bases and J by 6 bases, with 15 bases between the two germline ends. The germline V gene has CDR1 MDHEN and CDR2 SYDVKM. The CDR3 has 16 residues. CDR3 bases: TGTGCCAGCAGTTTCCGACAGGCCCTACTTAATTCACCCCTCCACTTT. Residues: CASSFRQALLNSPLHF.

V and J are TRBV27 and TRBJ2-1; D might be TRBD1 (6 bases). Germline V gene sequence: CDR1 MNHEY, CDR2 SMNVEV (reference sequence). The CDR3 covers 15 residues. The ends were cut back, 3 bases at V and 4 bases at J, with 13 bases in the middle. CDR3 in amino acids: CASSFDRRKYNEQFF. As DNA, the CDR3 is TGTGCCAGCAGTTTTGACAGGAGAAAATACAATGAGCAGTTCTTC.

The rearrangement joins TRBV15 to TRBJ2-1; 9 nucleotides line up with TRBD2. The CDR3 has 17 amino acids. Looked up from germline, CDR1 is LNHNV and CDR2 is YYDKDF (reference sequence). With V trimmed by 2 bases and J by 6 bases, 11 bases remained unmatched. The CDR3 DNA follows: TGTGCCACCAGCAGAAGAGGAGTAGCGGGAGAGGGCAATGAGCAGTTCTTC. Its translation is CATSRRGVAGEGNEQFF.

This chain links TRBV5-4 with TRBJ2-1, with D hard to call. The CDR3 has 13 residues. The germline V gene has CDR1 SGHNT and CDR2 YYREEE (reference sequence). The V end was cut by 0 bases, the J end by 3 bases, with 4 bases between. CDR3: CASSLGSYNEQFF. CDR3 nucleotide sequence: TGTGCCAGCAGCTTGGGCAGCTACAATGAGCAGTTCTTC.

The genes are TRBV9 and TRBJ1-5; no clear D gene. CDR3 length: 17 amino acids. Between the trimmed V and J ends, which lost 6 bases and 0 bases, there was a span of 19 bases. Germline CDR1 SGDLS, CDR2 YYNGEE. The CDR3 nucleotides are TGTGCCAGCATTCAAGGGAGAGGGCGTTATAGCAATCAGCCCCAGCATTTT. Encoded protein: CASIQGRGRYSNQPQHF.

The chain joins TRBV11-3 to TRBJ1-1; a weak D match, TRBD1 (6 bases). Per the germline V gene, CDR1 is SGHNT and CDR2 is YENEEA. The CDR3 is made up of 13 amino acids. Deletions cut 5 bases from V and 3 bases from J, with 10 bases between. The CDR3 sequence is CASSPDSYTEAFF. CDR3 bases: TGTGCCAGCAGCCCGGACAGTTACACTGAAGCTTTCTTT.

The V call is TRBV7-8, the J call TRBJ2-3, with 10 bases lining up with TRBD2. CDR1 is SGHVS and CDR2 is FQNEAQ in the germline V gene. The CDR3 has 16 residues. V lost 6 bases, J lost 8 bases, and 14 bases stayed unmatched. The CDR3 is CASSRAGLAGESTQYF. The CDR3 coding sequence is TGTGCCAGCAGTCGCGCCGGGCTAGCGGGAGAATCTACGCAGTATTTT.

The chain links TRBV10-3 to TRBJ1-2; D unclear. Germline CDR1 reads ENHRY; CDR2 reads SYGVKD. CDR3 length equals 16 residues. V shed 2 bases and J shed 5 bases, with 18 bases lying between them. This chain's CDR3 is CAISETRPLGSYGYTF. CDR3 bases: TGTGCCATCAGTGAGACACGGCCTCTTGGGAGTTATGGCTACACCTTC.

V is TRBV18 and J is TRBJ2-5; D possibly corresponds to TRBD1 (5 bases). Germline-derived CDR1 and CDR2 are KGHSH and LQKENI. The germline V and J ends were trimmed by 0 bases and 4 bases, with 9 bases remaining between them. This CDR3 has 14 residues. The CDR3 nucleotides are TGTGCCAGCTCACCACCTGGAAGGGGAGAGACCCAGTACTTC. Its protein product is CASSPPGRGETQYF.

The CDR3 region is CASSLNRANTEAFF. CDR3 bases: TGTGCCAGCAGCTTAAACAGGGCGAACACTGAAGCTTTCTTT. The chain recombines TRBV11-1 with TRBJ1-1, with D possibly TRBD1 on 6 matching bases. V lost 2 bases to trimming and J lost 1 base, with 8 bases between them. From germline, CDR1 is SGHAT and CDR2 FQDESV (reference sequence). This CDR3 region has 14 residues.

With respect to this clone: Given the absence of the conserved phenylalanine or tryptophan at the CDR3 end, a read error is likely. Because the CDR3's place on the DNA is in doubt, the DNA is left out and the CDR3 is given as listed by TCRdb. The genes are TRBV19 and TRBJ1-1; the table's D call TRBD1 went unverified against the DNA. The CDR3 is 14 amino acids in total, end residues counted. CDR1 is LNHDA, CDR2 SQIVND, per germline (reference sequence). The CDR3 sequence: CASSIRQGAHFGAG.

J is TRBJ2-3 and V is TRBV7-2; D gene uncertain. Germline assignment: CDR1 SGHTA and CDR2 FQGNSA. The CDR3 has 17 residues. The V end was cut by 4 bases, the J end by 0 bases, with 17 bases between. CDR3 sequence reads: CASSSPSRRLSTDTQYF. CDR3 nucleotide sequence: TGTGCCAGCAGCTCGCCGTCTAGACGCCTTAGCACAGATACGCAGTATTTT.

The chain combines TRBV7-2 with TRBJ2-2; D is perhaps TRBD2 (5 bases). The germline V gene has CDR1 SGHTA and CDR2 FQGNSA. Trimming shortened V by 4 bases and J by 4 bases, and 22 bases separated the two germline ends. CDR3 size: 18 residues. The CDR3 DNA sequence: TGTGCCAGCAGCTCGGGGAACCCTACGTGGCTGACCACCGGGGAGCTGTTTTTT. Translated: CASSSGNPTWLTTGELFF.

The chain uses TRBV6-5 and TRBJ2-7; no reliable D call. The CDR3 runs to 14 residues. CDR1 is MNHEY, CDR2 SVGAGI, per germline. Deletions cut 0 bases from V and 0 bases from J, with 6 bases between. The CDR3: CASSYSWHSYEQYF. Here the CDR3 DNA reads TGTGCCAGCAGTTACTCTTGGCACTCCTACGAGCAGTACTTC.

The V gene is TRBV28, the J gene TRBJ1-6, with 8 positions matching TRBD1. The J segment lost 4 bases and the V segment lost 5 bases, leaving 7 bases of the junction unmatched. This CDR3 has 16 residues. CDR1 and CDR2 (germline): MDHEN, SYDVKM. As DNA, the CDR3 is TGTGCCAGCAGTCGGCCCCGACAGGGGTATAATTCACCCCTCCACTTT. Translated, it gives CASSRPRQGYNSPLHF.

This chain uses TRBV5-1 with TRBJ1-1, with 9 bases identical to TRBD1. The J segment lost 7 bases and the V segment lost 4 bases, leaving 8 bases of the junction unmatched. Germline V gene lookup returns CDR1 SGHRS and CDR2 YFSETQ. This CDR3 is 14 amino acids long. The chain's CDR3 is CASSITGGAGEAFF. CDR3 nucleotide sequence: TGCGCCAGCAGCATTACAGGGGGCGCGGGTGAAGCTTTCTTT.

This clone has only one observation. This chain uses TRBV28 with TRBJ2-1, with D possibly matching TRBD1 (5 bases). Trimming took 6 bases from V and 0 from J, leaving 15 bases between them. The CDR3 sequence is 16 residues long. The germline CDR1 and CDR2 sequences are MDHEN and SYDVKM. CDR3 sequence reads: CASSQKKRGSYNEQFF. In DNA, the CDR3 is TGTGCCAGCAGCCAAAAAAAAAGGGGCTCCTACAATGAGCAGTTCTTC.

The V call is TRBV30, the J call TRBJ1-1, with D uncertain. Trimming shortened V by 1 base and J by 1 base, and 13 bases separated the two germline ends. CDR1 and CDR2 (germline): GTSNPN, SVGIG (reference sequence). CDR3 size: 15 residues. CDR3 nucleotides: TGTGCCTGGAGTGGTCAAGGTCGCGGGAACACTGAAGCTTTCTTT. Translated, it gives CAWSGQGRGNTEAFF.

A word on this clone: This sample also contains other DNA sequences that code for the same CDR3. The J gene is TRBJ2-1, the V gene TRBV7-6, with TRBD1 identical over 10 bases. Germline V gene sequence: CDR1 SGHVS, CDR2 FNYEAQ. CDR3 length equals 15 residues. V was clipped by 4 bases and J by 5 bases; unmatched bases: 5. The CDR3 DNA sequence: TGTGCCAGCAGCTCTCGGGACAGGGGAAACAATGAGCAGTTCTTC. Translation gives CASSSRDRGNNEQFF.

The chain recombines TRBV9 with TRBJ1-1; weak D call: TRBD1 (5 bases). Looked up from germline, CDR1 is SGDLS and CDR2 is YYNGEE. The germline V and J ends were trimmed by 1 base and 0 bases, with 10 bases remaining between them. This CDR3 comprises 15 residues. The CDR3 bases are TGTGCCAGCAGCGTACGCGACAGCATGAACACTGAAGCTTTCTTT. Amino acids: CASSVRDSMNTEAFF.

The V call is TRBV28, the J call TRBJ1-4; 7 bases line up with TRBD1. V was pared by 3 bases and J by 6 bases, with 16 bases of the junction left unmatched. Germline V gene lookup returns CDR1 MDHEN and CDR2 SYDVKM. The CDR3 contains 18 residues. CDR3 residues: CASSFFYRGRGSDEKLFF. The CDR3 coding sequence is TGTGCCAGCAGTTTTTTTTACAGGGGTCGAGGGTCTGATGAAAAACTGTTTTTT.

This clone was recorded once. An end of the junction differs from the germline gene, which may be a read error. The chain uses TRBV29-1 and TRBJ2-3, with 9 bases identical to TRBD1. CDR1 and CDR2 from the germline V gene are SQVTM and ANQGSEA. This CDR3 has 15 amino acids. CDR3 nucleotides: TGCAGCGTTGAACTTGTTACAGGGGGCACGGATACGCAGTATTTT. Translation gives CSVELVTGGTDTQYF.

This clone came up once. This rearrangement joins TRBV7-5 to TRBJ1-5; the table's TRBD1 call for D was not verified on the DNA. TRBV7-5 is a listed pseudogene. The CDR3 loop spans 17 amino acids. The CDR3, as DNA: TGTGCCAGAAGCCCTGATCCCGGGACAGGGAACAATCAGCCCCAGCATTTT. Encoded protein: CARSPDPGTGNNQPQHF.

The chain joins TRBV5-1 to TRBJ2-1; D possibly corresponds to TRBD1 (5 bases). V was cut by 1 base and J by 1 base, with 21 bases left in between. CDR1 and CDR2 from the germline V gene are SGHRS and YFSETQ. The CDR3 has 19 amino acids. CDR3 region: CASSLLWGSKGSSYNEQFF. The CDR3, as DNA: TGCGCCAGCAGCTTGCTTTGGGGCTCCAAGGGTAGTTCCTACAATGAGCAGTTCTTC.

The chain is built from TRBV7-2 and TRBJ2-3; a possible D gene is TRBD1 (6 bases). The germline V and J ends were trimmed by 3 bases and 2 bases, with 9 bases remaining between them. The germline V gene has CDR1 SGHTA and CDR2 FQGNSA. The CDR3 has 14 amino acids. The CDR3 sequence: CASSLDRATDTQYF. CDR3 sequence (DNA): TGTGCCAGCAGCTTGGACAGAGCCACAGATACGCAGTATTTT.

V is TRBV3-1 (or the pseudogene TRBV3-2) and J is TRBJ2-1, with 9 bases aligning to TRBD2. Looked up from germline, CDR1 is LGHDT and CDR2 is YNNKEL (reference sequence). After removal of 1 base from V and 15 bases from J, the junction contained 7 bases not matched to a gene. The CDR3 consists of 13 residues. The CDR3 reads CASSQGLAASSFF. As DNA, the CDR3 is TGTGCCAGCAGCCAAGGACTAGCGGCGTCCTCGTTCTTC.

The chain joins TRBV28 to TRBJ2-7; a weak D match, TRBD1 (6 bases). V dropped 6 bases and J dropped 1 base, with 13 bases sitting between them. The CDR3 covers 14 residues. Looked up from germline, CDR1 is MDHEN and CDR2 is SYDVKM. CDR3 protein: CASSRRDISYEQYF. CDR3 DNA: TGTGCCAGCAGCCGCAGGGACATATCCTACGAGCAGTACTTC.

V usage is TRBV27 and J usage is TRBJ2-4; tentative D call: TRBD2 (6 bases). In germline, CDR1 is MNHEY, CDR2 SMNVEV (reference sequence). V was pared by 2 bases and J by 4 bases, with 15 bases between. The CDR3 covers 16 residues. The CDR3 sequence is CASSLPGGGAKNIQYF. Written as DNA, the CDR3 is TGTGCCAGCAGTTTACCAGGTGGCGGGGCTAAAAACATTCAGTACTTC.